This is a list of T cell receptor beta chains from one sample in a study of identifying expanded T cells in peripheral blood. Using immunoSEQ multiplex PCR, the repertoire was profiled, and TCRdb retains in-frame clones only, with some absent. The sample shows more than 50,000 clones, about 83% of them seen only once. The sequencing sample was made of blood. The receptors originated from a person aged 18 to 70 in good health. Both conserved end residues are part of each CDR3. Each record gives: clone size, J gene, V gene, D gene, CDR3 DNA, CDR3 protein. A D gene is named only where the DNA matches it firmly. A clone size is listed for some rows: how often the clone was seen (once, few, many), or a class if it is expanded.

>once|TRBJ2-5|TRBV7-9|TRBD2
TGTGCCAGCAGCATTAGCGGGGGAGAGACCCAGTACTTC
CASSISGGETQYF
>-|TRBJ2-4|TRBV6-5|TRBD1
TGTGCCAGCAGTGAAGGGACAGATCTGTACTTC
CASSEGTDLYF
>-|TRBJ1-5|TRBV2|-
TGTGCCAGCAGTTTAGGACAGCTCAATCAGCCCCAGCATTTT
CASSLGQLNQPQHF
>-|TRBJ1-1|TRBV5-1|-
TGCGCCAGCACCCCAACAGGGTTGAACACTGAAGCTTTCTTT
CASTPTGLNTEAFF
>-|TRBJ1-4|TRBV10-2|TRBD1
TGCGCCAGCAGTGAGTCAAAAGGACAGGGATTTCCTGCAACTAATGAAAAACTGTTTTTT
CASSESKGQGFPATNEKLFF
>-|TRBJ1-3|TRBV27|-
TGTGCCAGCAGTAAAAAGAGCCAGGGGACTACCTGGGCTGGAAACACCATATATTTT
CASSKKSQGTTWAGNTIYF
>-|TRBJ2-4|TRBV21-1|-
TGTGCCAGCAGCAAAGAAGACAGGGCAAAAAACATTCAGTACTTC
CASSKEDRAKNIQYF
>-|TRBJ2-1|TRBV7-9|-
TGTGCCAGCAGCTTAATAGGTGAGGGGATCTACAATGAGCAGTTCTTC
CASSLIGEGIYNEQFF
>-|TRBJ1-2|TRBV11-2|-
TGTGCCAGCAGGTTGGACATCGTTCACGGCTACACCTTC
CASRLDIVHGYTF
>-|TRBJ2-7|TRBV27|-
TGTGCCAGCAGTTTAAAGACTAGATCTCACGAGCAGTACTTC
CASSLKTRSHEQYF
>-|TRBJ1-1|TRBV18|-
TGTGCCAGCTCACCGGACCAAGTGAACACTGAAGCTTTCTTT
CASSPDQVNTEAFF
>-|TRBJ2-7|TRBV19|TRBD2
TGTGCCAGTAGTCAGAGACTAGCGGGAGCAATCGAGCAGTACTTC
CASSQRLAGAIEQYF
>-|TRBJ2-5|TRBV19|-
TGTGCCAGTAGTCTACAGGGAGGGGAGACCCAGTACTTC
CASSLQGGETQYF
>-|TRBJ2-7|TRBV21-1|-
TGTGCCAGCAGCGCCCCTCCCGGGTTTAGTTTCTACGAGCAGTACTTC
CASSAPPGFSFYEQYF
>-|TRBJ2-3|TRBV11-2|-
TGTGCCAGCAGCTACAACCGGGGAACCACAGATACGCAGTATTTT
CASSYNRGTTDTQYF
>-|TRBJ1-2|TRBV20-1|-
TGCAGTGCTGGGGATGGCTACACCTTC
CSAGDGYTF
>-|TRBJ1-1|TRBV6-5|-
TGTGCCAGCAGTTACTCGAGGGGTACGGGGACTGAAGCTTTCTTT
CASSYSRGTGTEAFF
>-|TRBJ2-2|TRBV5-5|-
TGTGCCAGCAGCTACTCGACCCTTGGCGGGGAGCTGTTTTTT
CASSYSTLGGELFF
>-|TRBJ2-5|TRBV5-4|-
TGTGCCAGCAGCTTCGCAGGGGCGGGGACCCAGTACTTC
CASSFAGAGTQYF
>-|TRBJ2-4|TRBV5-6|TRBD2
TGTGCCAGCAACAACCGGAGGGCTAGCGGGATTGAAGCCAAAAACATTCAGTACTTC
CASNNRRASGIEAKNIQYF
>-|TRBJ1-1|TRBV28|-
TGTGCCAGCAGTTTACCCGGAGGGGGAACTGAAGCTTTCTTT
CASSLPGGGTEAFF
>-|TRBJ1-3|TRBV29-1|-
TGCAGCGTTGTTATCGGAAACACCATATATTTT
CSVVIGNTIYF
>many|TRBJ1-5|TRBV7-2|-
TGTGCCAGCACCCCTAATAGCAATCAGCCCCAGCATTTT
CASTPNSNQPQHF
>-|TRBJ1-2|TRBV5-4|-
TGTGCCAGCAGCCCCCCTAGGGACGGGGGCTACACCTTC
CASSPPRDGGYTF
>once|TRBJ2-2|TRBV4-1|-
TGCGCCAGCAGCCAAGGAGGGGCAGGAGTTACCGGGGAGCTGTTTTTT
CASSQGGAGVTGELFF
>-|TRBJ1-1|TRBV9|TRBD1
TGTGCCAGCAGCGTAGACGGACAGGGGATCACTGAAGCTTTCTTT
CASSVDGQGITEAFF
>-|TRBJ2-5|TRBV5-8|TRBD2
TGTGCCAGCAGCAGGACGGGGGGAGAGACCCAGTACTTC
CASSRTGGETQYF
>-|TRBJ1-1|TRBV7-9|TRBD1
TGTGCCAGCAGCCATCGGGGACAGGGGGACACTGAAGCTTTCTTT
CASSHRGQGDTEAFF
>-|TRBJ2-5|TRBV6-1|TRBD1
TGTGCCAGCAGTACAGGGGTTCTCAACCAAGAGACCCAGTACTTC
CASSTGVLNQETQYF
>-|TRBJ1-2|TRBV5-1|-
TGCGCCAGCAGCTCGCCTCTAGGCACAGGGACTAACTATGGCTACACCTTC
CASSSPLGTGTNYGYTF